Listed below are T cell receptor beta chains from one sample, sequenced in a study of blood T cell repertoires in COVID-19. Profiled with immunoSEQ multiplex PCR; TCRdb holds only in-frame clones, not every one. This table has over 300,000 clones, 88% appearing once. Sequencing input: PBMCs or T cells enriched from blood (not recorded which). These receptors all come from a woman aged 25 to 39 with acute COVID-19. Both conserved end residues are part of each CDR3. D genes are given only for firm matches. Clone size is not always given. Where it is, it says once, few, many or a class for expanded clones.

V	size	D	length	J	DNA	CDR3
TRBV7-2	-	-	16	TRBJ2-2	TGTGCCAGCAGCTTAGGCCACAGGACGAACACCGGGGAGCTGTTTTTT	CASSLGHRTNTGELFF
TRBV10-3	-	TRBD1	13	TRBJ1-5	TGTGCCATCGGGACAGGGTTCAATCAGCCCCAGCATTTT	CAIGTGFNQPQHF
TRBV7-3	few	-	18	TRBJ2-2	TGTGCCAGCAGCTTATTGTATTCGGGACTTCAAAACACCGGGGAGCTGTTTTTT	CASSLLYSGLQNTGELFF
TRBV14	once	-	15	TRBJ1-4	TGTGCCAGCAGCCAAAACAGGGCAACTAATGAAAAACTGTTTTTT	CASSQNRATNEKLFF
TRBV29-1	once	TRBD2	12	TRBJ2-1	TGCAGCGTCCAGGCGGGGGGCGGTGAGCAGTTCTTC	CSVQAGGGEQFF
TRBV15	-	TRBD1	16	TRBJ1-6	TGTGCCACCGGAAACAGGGGTTTTGGGGGGAATTCACCCCTCCACTTT	CATGNRGFGGNSPLHF
TRBV10-3	once	TRBD2	20	TRBJ2-7	TGTGCCATCGGACGGAACGCGGGACTAGCGGGGGGGTCTAGCTCCTACGAGCAGTACTTC	CAIGRNAGLAGGSSSYEQYF
TRBV24-1	-	-	13	TRBJ2-7	TGTGCCACCAGCGAAGGGTGGGGCGGCGAGCAGTACTTC	CATSEGWGGEQYF
TRBV7-2	-	-	15	TRBJ2-1	TGTGCCAGCAGCTTAGAAGGGGCCCCCTACAATGAGCAGTTCTTC	CASSLEGAPYNEQFF
TRBV10-3	-	-	13	TRBJ1-1	TGTGCCATCAGTGGACAGGCTGGACCTGAAGCTTTCTTT	CAISGQAGPEAFF
TRBV3-1/TRBV3-2	-	-	13	TRBJ1-2	TGTGCCAGCAGCCAAGGGGGCTCAGGCCCCTACACCTTC	CASSQGGSGPYTF
TRBV6-1	-	TRBD1	16	TRBJ2-7	TGTGCCAGCAGTGAGCGGAGACAGGGTGTACGCTACGAGCAGTACTTC	CASSERRQGVRYEQYF
TRBV6-1	-	-	14	TRBJ1-2	TGTGCCAGCAGTGAGTCCTCGGTCAGGGGTGGCTACACCTTC	CASSESSVRGGYTF
TRBV28	-	-	12	TRBJ1-2	TGTGCCAGCCAGAAGGGGGTCTATGGCTACACCTTC	CASQKGVYGYTF
TRBV11-1	once	-	13	TRBJ2-1	TGTGCCAGCAGCTTAGGGCACTACAATGAGCAGTTCTTC	CASSLGHYNEQFF
TRBV4-2	-	TRBD2	17	TRBJ2-3	TGTGCCAGCAGCCAAGATCTAGCGGGGGGGCAGTCAGATACGCAGTATTTT	CASSQDLAGGQSDTQYF
TRBV6-6	-	-	13	TRBJ1-1	TGTGCCAGCAGCTTACACCTGAACACTGAAGCTTTCTTT	CASSLHLNTEAFF
TRBV11-2	-	TRBD1	16	TRBJ1-1	TGTGCCAGCAGCTTAGGGGACAGCCATTTTAACACTGAAGCTTTCTTT	CASSLGDSHFNTEAFF
TRBV19	few	-	15	TRBJ2-1	TGTGCCAGTAGGAGAGGGGGGGACTCGATTAATGAGCAGTTCTTC	CASRRGGDSINEQFF
TRBV2	-	TRBD1	16	TRBJ2-7	TGTGCCAGCAGCGCACCACGGGAGACAGGGGGCTACGAGCAGTACTTC	CASSAPRETGGYEQYF
TRBV29-1	-	-	14	TRBJ1-3	TGCAGCGTTGAAAGGACAGACTCTGGAAACACCATATATTTT	CSVERTDSGNTIYF
TRBV20-1	-	TRBD1	13	TRBJ2-7	TGCAGTGCTAGTTTGACAGGGACCTACGAGCAGTACTTC	CSASLTGTYEQYF
TRBV28	-	-	13	TRBJ2-7	TGTGCCAGCAGTGGGGCCGGCTCCTACGAGCAGTACTTC	CASSGAGSYEQYF
TRBV6-2/TRBV6-3	-	-	14	TRBJ1-1	TGTGCCAGCAGTTACTCTATGGAGGGCGCTGAAGCTTTCTTT	CASSYSMEGAEAFF
TRBV2	-	TRBD2	15	TRBJ2-3	TGTGCCAGCAGTAGAGCGGGGGACCGCACAGATACGCAGTATTTT	CASSRAGDRTDTQYF
TRBV5-1	-	TRBD1	14	TRBJ2-5	TGCGCCAGCAGCTGGGACAGGGAGGGGGAGACCCAGTACTTC	CASSWDREGETQYF
TRBV7-9	-	TRBD1	13	TRBJ2-7	TGTGCCAGCAGCTTAGCGGGACAGGGTGGTGTGTACTTC	CASSLAGQGGVYF
TRBV4-3	-	TRBD2	16	TRBJ2-1	TGCGCCAGCAGCCAAGATCGGCTAGCGGGGGACAATGAGCAGTTCTTC	CASSQDRLAGDNEQFF
TRBV6-1	-	-	14	TRBJ2-7	TGTGCCAGCAGTGAAGGCGGGCGGGGCTACGAGCAGTACTTC	CASSEGGRGYEQYF
TRBV10-3	-	-	14	TRBJ1-1	TGTGCCATCAGTGAGTCGGGCTTGGACACTGAAGCTTTCTTT	CAISESGLDTEAFF
TRBV27	-	-	15	TRBJ1-4	TGTGCCAGCAGTTTATTGGGGGGTAGCACTGAAAAACTGTTTTTT	CASSLLGGSTEKLFF
TRBV11-3	-	-	15	TRBJ2-3	TGTGCCAGCAGCAGGGACGGACAGAGCACAGATACGCAGTATTTT	CASSRDGQSTDTQYF
TRBV5-8	-	-	14	TRBJ1-1	TGTGCCAGCACCCATCGGGGGAGAAAGGCTGAAGCTTTCTTT	CASTHRGRKAEAFF
TRBV27	-	TRBD2	13	TRBJ2-7	TGTGCCAGCAGCGAAAGGCGGGGGTTCGAGCAGTACTTC	CASSERRGFEQYF
TRBV19	-	TRBD1	17	TRBJ1-6	TGTGCCAGTAGTATAGCCGGGACAGGGTTTCGGAATTCACCCCTCCACTTT	CASSIAGTGFRNSPLHF
TRBV9	-	-	13	TRBJ2-3	TGTGCCAGCAGCGCAAGAGAGAGTGGTACGCAGTATTTT	CASSARESGTQYF
TRBV5-6	-	TRBD1	16	TRBJ2-6	TGTGCCAGCAGCTCCTCAACAGGGGTCGGGGCCAACGTCCTGACTTTC	CASSSSTGVGANVLTF
TRBV19	-	TRBD1	14	TRBJ1-1	TGTGCCAGTAGTTGGACAGGGGGAAACACTGAAGCTTTCTTT	CASSWTGGNTEAFF
TRBV2	-	-	16	TRBJ2-2	TGTGCCAGCAGTGGGATCGGGGGGCCGAACACCGGGGAGCTGTTTTTT	CASSGIGGPNTGELFF
TRBV30	-	TRBD1	14	TRBJ1-1	TGTGCCTTTTCGTACAGGGGAAGGAACACTGAAGCTTTCTTT	CAFSYRGRNTEAFF
TRBV4-1	-	TRBD2	16	TRBJ2-1	TGCGCCGGCATTTCCCGCGGGGGGAGCTCCTACAATGAGCAGTTCTTC	CAGISRGGSSYNEQFF
TRBV5-1	-	TRBD2	15	TRBJ2-1	TGCGCCAGCAGCTGGGTTAGCGGGGGGGTGGATGAGCAGTTCTTC	CASSWVSGGVDEQFF
TRBV6-6	-	-	12	TRBJ2-7	TGTGCCAGCAGCCAACTCGCCTACGAGCAGTACTTC	CASSQLAYEQYF
TRBV5-1	-	-	14	TRBJ1-1	TGCGCCAGCAGCTCCATGGGCAGGAACACTGAAGCTTTCTTT	CASSSMGRNTEAFF
TRBV19	-	-	17	TRBJ2-7	TGTGCCAGTAGTATAGCTTTCCGACTGACTAGCTCCTACGAGCAGTACTTC	CASSIAFRLTSSYEQYF
TRBV27	-	TRBD2	14	TRBJ2-7	TGTGCCAGCAGTTCTCGGGGGGGCCTCTACGAGCAGTACTTC	CASSSRGGLYEQYF
TRBV29-1	few	TRBD1	14	TRBJ1-1	TGCAGCGCCATTACGGGACAGGGGAACACTGAAGCTTTCTTT	CSAITGQGNTEAFF
TRBV2	-	-	15	TRBJ2-1	TGTGCCAGCACCAGAGAGTCGGGGTCCTACAATGAGCAGTTCTTC	CASTRESGSYNEQFF
TRBV29-1	-	-	13	TRBJ1-1	TGCAGCGTGGGGGACTTTAAGGTCACTGAAGCTTTCTTT	CSVGDFKVTEAFF
TRBV10-3	-	TRBD2	16	TRBJ2-1	TGTGCCATCAGAGGGACTAGCGGGGGCTCCTACAATGAGCAGTTCTTC	CAIRGTSGGSYNEQFF
TRBV27	once	TRBD1	15	TRBJ2-7	TGTGCCAGCCGTAGGGGGAGGGACAGGGCGGAAGAGCAGTACTTC	CASRRGRDRAEEQYF
TRBV19	-	TRBD1	16	TRBJ1-6	TGTGCCAGTAGTGACCTAGGACAGGCCTATAATTCACCCCTCCACTTT	CASSDLGQAYNSPLHF
TRBV29-1	-	-	13	TRBJ2-1	TGCAGCGTTGAAGATCGGCGGTCTTTAGGGCAGTTCTTC	CSVEDRRSLGQFF